A single sample gave rise to the 10 T cell receptor beta chains below, sequenced in a study of CD8 T cells in Susac syndrome. With random hexamers, about 0.45 to 1 ug RNA was reverse transcribed. MiXCR, applied by TCRdb to the immunoSEQ multiplex PCR reads, yields one record per CDR3 protein. The repertoire includes approximately 160,000 distinct CDR3 sequences, roughly 95% of them detected once, and approximately 0.12% sits in the top ten. The sample was CD4+ T cells from PBMCs. The receptor set was obtained from a human donor with Susac syndrome.

This sequence joins TRBV11-2 and TRBJ1-2, with 9 bases that match TRBD1. Trimming at V came to 0 bases and at J to 3 bases, leaving 8 bases not matched to a gene. Germline CDR1 is SGHAT and CDR2 is FQNNGV. This CDR3 has 17 residues. The CDR3 region has the DNA TGTGCCAGCAGCTTAGACCGAGGGAGGACAGGGGACTATGGCTACACCTTC. Amino acid sequence: CASSLDRGRTGDYGYTF.

The chain employs TRBV29-1 and TRBJ2-5, with D tentatively TRBD1 (5 bases). CDR1 and CDR2 (germline): SQVTM, ANQGSEA. V lost 7 bases, J lost 0 bases, and 12 bases lay in between. CDR3 length: 13 amino acids. This chain's CDR3 is CSARTFYQETQYF. CDR3 in DNA: TGCAGCGCCCGGACATTTTACCAAGAGACCCAGTACTTC.

The chain carries TRBV6-5 and TRBJ1-1; TRBD1 is a possible D gene (5 bases). V lost 7 bases and J lost 4, with 16 bases in between. Germline V gene lookup returns CDR1 MNHEY and CDR2 SVGAGI. The CDR3 has 14 residues. As DNA, the CDR3 is TGTGCCAGCACCAGCACTCAGGGTTTCACTGAAGCTTTCTTT. It yields the protein CASTSTQGFTEAFF.

The J gene is TRBJ1-3, the V gene TRBV30; unclear D gene. This CDR3 comprises 13 residues. Trimming pared 2 bases from V and 0 bases from J, leaving 5 bases between. Germline V lookup: CDR1 GTSNPN, CDR2 SVGIG (reference sequence). In nucleotides, the CDR3 is TGTGCCTGGAGTCTTAGCTCTGGAAACACCATATATTTT. Translation gives CAWSLSSGNTIYF.

The J gene is TRBJ2-2, the V gene TRBV5-6, with no clear D. The CDR3 has 13 amino acids. Deletions cut 0 bases from V and 12 bases from J, with 12 bases between. Germline CDR1 is SGHDT and CDR2 is YYEEEE. The CDR3 DNA reads as TGTGCCAGCAGCTTGGAAGGGTCCGTAAAGCTGTTTTTT. Protein sequence: CASSLEGSVKLFF.

This clonotype was seen a single time. The chain links TRBV2 to TRBJ2-1; 11 bases fit TRBD1. Germline V gives CDR1 SNHLY, CDR2 FYNNEI. The CDR3 covers 16 residues. The V segment lost 6 bases and the J segment 8 bases; nucleotides outside the gene matches: 12. The chain's CDR3 is CASRKEPGTGGYEQFF. The CDR3 bases are TGTGCCAGCAGAAAGGAACCCGGGACAGGGGGTTATGAGCAGTTCTTC.

This clonotype was observed a single time. The V call is TRBV28, the J call TRBJ1-5, with a possible D match to TRBD1 (6 bases). The CDR3 consists of 13 residues. V was pared by 8 bases and J by 3 bases, with 11 bases between. Germline V CDR1 and CDR2: MDHEN, SYDVKM. CDR3 DNA: TGTGCCAGCCGAAACAGGGACAATCAGCCCCAGCATTTT. This translates into CASRNRDNQPQHF.

V gene TRBV12-3 or TRBV12-4 combines with J gene TRBJ2-7; TRBD2 matches at 8 bases. The CDR3 is made up of 15 amino acids. V was clipped by 6 bases and J by 1 base; unmatched bases: 8. CDR3 nucleotide sequence: TGTGCCAGCAGCCCCGGGGGGGATTTATCCTACGAGCAGTACTTC. It is translated as CASSPGGDLSYEQYF.

The chain combines TRBV4-1 with TRBJ1-2, with TRBD1 as a possible D gene (5 bases). The CDR3 has 15 amino acids. CDR1 MGHRA and CDR2 YSYEKL come from the germline V gene. V lost 1 base, J lost 2 bases, and 11 bases lay in between. CDR3: CASSQGGRQNYGYTF. The CDR3 region has the DNA TGCGCCAGCAGCCAAGGCGGTAGACAGAACTATGGCTACACCTTC.

The chain recombines TRBV12-3 or TRBV12-4 with TRBJ1-2, with D possibly being TRBD1 (6 bases). V was clipped by 3 bases and J by 6 bases, with 17 bases between them. This CDR3 region has 15 residues. This CDR3 reads CASSLVGGRVHGYTF. CDR3 nucleotides: TGTGCCAGCAGTTTGGTGGGGGGGCGCGTTCATGGCTACACCTTC.